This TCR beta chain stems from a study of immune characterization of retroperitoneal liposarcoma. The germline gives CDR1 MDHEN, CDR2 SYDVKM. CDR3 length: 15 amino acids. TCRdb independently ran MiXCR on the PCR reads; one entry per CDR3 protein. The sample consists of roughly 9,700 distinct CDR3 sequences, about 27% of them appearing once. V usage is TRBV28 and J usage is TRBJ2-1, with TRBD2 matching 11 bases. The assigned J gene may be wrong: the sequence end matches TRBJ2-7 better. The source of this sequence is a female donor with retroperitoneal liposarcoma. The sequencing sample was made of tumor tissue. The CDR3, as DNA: TGTGCCAGCAGCTCCGCGGGACTAGCGGTCTACGAGCAGTACTTC. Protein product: CASSSAGLAVYEQYF.